These T cell receptor beta chains were read from a single sample in a study of regulatory T cells in long-lasting Graves disease. One entry per CDR3 protein results from TCRdb running MiXCR on the multiplex PCR reads. The table lists under 700,000 distinct CDR3 sequences, about 16% of them singletons. The same data also contributed to another study, on T cells in Graves' hyperthyroidism and ophthalmopathy.

The sample here was peripheral blood mononuclear cells (PBMCs), taken at new diagnosis, from a patient treated with antithyroid drugs. Source of these receptors: a middle-aged woman with Graves disease. CDR3s include the opening cysteine and the closing phenylalanine or tryptophan. The D gene is left open where the match is weak. Not all rows give a size; the values are once, few, many and, for expanded clones, a class.

clone_size: few
j_call: TRBJ2-1
d_call: -
v_call: TRBV15
cdr3_nt: TGTGCCACCAGCACTTACGGGGGCTCCTACAATGAGCAGTTCTTC
cdr3_aa: CATSTYGGSYNEQFF

clone_size: many
j_call: TRBJ2-2
d_call: -
v_call: TRBV11-2
cdr3_nt: TGTGCCAGCAGCCTCGACAGGAACACCGGGGAGCTGTTTTTT
cdr3_aa: CASSLDRNTGELFF

clone_size: many
j_call: TRBJ1-2
d_call: -
v_call: TRBV6-2/TRBV6-3
cdr3_nt: TGTGCCAGCAGTGCGGCAGGGATCTTCTACACCTTC
cdr3_aa: CASSAAGIFYTF

clone_size: many
j_call: TRBJ2-1
d_call: TRBD1
v_call: TRBV28
cdr3_nt: TGTGCCAGCAGTTTACCCGGGACAGGCTCCTACAATGAGCAGTTCTTC
cdr3_aa: CASSLPGTGSYNEQFF

clone_size: -
j_call: TRBJ2-2
d_call: TRBD1
v_call: TRBV20-1
cdr3_nt: TGCAGTGCTAGAATCCGGGACAGGGGGTCCGGGGAGCTGTTTTTT
cdr3_aa: CSARIRDRGSGELFF

clone_size: many
j_call: TRBJ2-1
d_call: TRBD2
v_call: TRBV12-3/TRBV12-4
cdr3_nt: TGTGCCACAGCCCGCGGGGAGGGAGATGAGCAGTTCTTC
cdr3_aa: CATARGEGDEQFF

clone_size: -
j_call: TRBJ2-3
d_call: -
v_call: TRBV15
cdr3_nt: TGTGCCACCAGCAGCCTAGGATGGGGTTACACAGATACGCAGTATTTT
cdr3_aa: CATSSLGWGYTDTQYF

clone_size: many
j_call: TRBJ1-6
d_call: -
v_call: TRBV7-9
cdr3_nt: TGTGCCAGCAGTCCTGAAAATTCACCCCTCCACTTT
cdr3_aa: CASSPENSPLHF

clone_size: -
j_call: TRBJ2-7
d_call: -
v_call: TRBV7-2
cdr3_nt: TGTGCCAGCAGCTCCGACCGGGGCAGGTACGAGCAGTACTTC
cdr3_aa: CASSSDRGRYEQYF

clone_size: -
j_call: TRBJ2-1
d_call: -
v_call: TRBV20-1
cdr3_nt: TGCAGTGCTAGAGTCCAGGGAAATGAGCAGCTCTTC
cdr3_aa: CSARVQGNEQLF

clone_size: -
j_call: TRBJ2-5
d_call: -
v_call: TRBV9
cdr3_nt: TGTGCCAGCAGCGTGAACCCTCAAGAGACCCAGTACTTC
cdr3_aa: CASSVNPQETQYF

clone_size: many
j_call: TRBJ1-2
d_call: -
v_call: TRBV5-1
cdr3_nt: TGCGCCAGCAGCTTGGATTGGACGGATTATGGCTACACCTTC
cdr3_aa: CASSLDWTDYGYTF

clone_size: many
j_call: TRBJ2-1
d_call: TRBD2
v_call: TRBV2
cdr3_nt: TGTGCCAGCAGATCTCTAGCGGACCTCTCCTACAATGAGCAGTTCTTC
cdr3_aa: CASRSLADLSYNEQFF

clone_size: few
j_call: TRBJ1-5
d_call: TRBD1
v_call: TRBV27
cdr3_nt: TGTGCCAGCAGTCCCACAGGGGCCCGAAGCAATCAGCCCCAGCATTTT
cdr3_aa: CASSPTGARSNQPQHF

clone_size: many
j_call: TRBJ1-6
d_call: -
v_call: TRBV7-8
cdr3_nt: TGTGCCAGCAGCTTACGGCTCAACAGGGTGTCTCTGAATTCACCCCTCCACTTT
cdr3_aa: CASSLRLNRVSLNSPLHF

clone_size: few
j_call: TRBJ2-1
d_call: -
v_call: TRBV19
cdr3_nt: TGTGCCAGTAGCCCAGGACTCGCCCTAGATGAGCAGTTCTTC
cdr3_aa: CASSPGLALDEQFF

clone_size: -
j_call: TRBJ1-2
d_call: -
v_call: TRBV10-1
cdr3_nt: TGCGCCAGCAGTGATCCCGGGACTCCATTGGAGGGCTACACCTTC
cdr3_aa: CASSDPGTPLEGYTF

clone_size: many
j_call: TRBJ2-7
d_call: -
v_call: TRBV10-3
cdr3_nt: TGTGCCATCAGTGAGACGAACTACGAGCAGTACTTC
cdr3_aa: CAISETNYEQYF

clone_size: many
j_call: TRBJ1-2
d_call: -
v_call: TRBV12-3/TRBV12-4
cdr3_nt: TGTGCCAGCACCTATTCTTTACGTCTATTAAACTATGGCTACACCTTC
cdr3_aa: CASTYSLRLLNYGYTF

clone_size: -
j_call: TRBJ2-2
d_call: -
v_call: TRBV18
cdr3_nt: TGTGCCAGCTTGCTCTTTAAGGGGTACACCGGGGAGCTGTTTTTT
cdr3_aa: CASLLFKGYTGELFF

clone_size: many
j_call: TRBJ2-5
d_call: TRBD2
v_call: TRBV20-1
cdr3_nt: TGCAGTGCTAGAGCATCGGGCGGGGGGGCCTTAGAGACCCAGTACTTC
cdr3_aa: CSARASGGGALETQYF

clone_size: many
j_call: TRBJ2-3
d_call: -
v_call: TRBV7-8
cdr3_nt: TGTGCCAGCAGCCTGGGGACTGCGACCTTCACAGATACGCAGTATTTT
cdr3_aa: CASSLGTATFTDTQYF

clone_size: -
j_call: TRBJ1-4
d_call: -
v_call: TRBV5-1
cdr3_nt: TGCGCCAGCAGCTTACGAGGGGATAATGAAAAACTGTTTTTT
cdr3_aa: CASSLRGDNEKLFF

clone_size: -
j_call: TRBJ1-1
d_call: TRBD1
v_call: TRBV20-1
cdr3_nt: TGCAGTGCTGGACAGGGTCGGGCTGAAGCTTTCTTT
cdr3_aa: CSAGQGRAEAFF

clone_size: many
j_call: TRBJ2-7
d_call: -
v_call: TRBV6-2/TRBV6-3
cdr3_nt: TGTGCCAGCAGGACACGACGGCAAGGGGCTTCTGGGCAGTACTTC
cdr3_aa: CASRTRRQGASGQYF

clone_size: few
j_call: TRBJ2-1
d_call: -
v_call: TRBV11-2
cdr3_nt: TGTGCCAGCAGCTCCCTCTGGGCGGGGGACAGGAATGAGCAGTTCTTC
cdr3_aa: CASSSLWAGDRNEQFF

clone_size: many
j_call: TRBJ1-1
d_call: -
v_call: TRBV28
cdr3_nt: TGTGCCAGCAGTTTATCCCCGGGGGGTGGGATGAACACTGAAGCTTTCTTT
cdr3_aa: CASSLSPGGGMNTEAFF

clone_size: few
j_call: TRBJ1-5
d_call: -
v_call: TRBV6-2/TRBV6-3
cdr3_nt: TGTGCCAGCAGAAGACCCTGGATGGATGGCAATCAGCCCCAGCATTTT
cdr3_aa: CASRRPWMDGNQPQHF

clone_size: many
j_call: TRBJ1-1
d_call: TRBD1
v_call: TRBV2
cdr3_nt: TGTGCCAGCAGTGAAGCCTCCCGACAGGGGAAAGCTTTCTTT
cdr3_aa: CASSEASRQGKAFF

clone_size: many
j_call: TRBJ1-5
d_call: -
v_call: TRBV20-1
cdr3_nt: TGCAGTGCTCACCCCAGGGGTTCCAATCAGCCCCAGCATTTT
cdr3_aa: CSAHPRGSNQPQHF

clone_size: many
j_call: TRBJ2-5
d_call: -
v_call: TRBV12-3/TRBV12-4
cdr3_nt: TGTGCCAGCAGTTTTGTAGAAGAGACCCAGTACTTC
cdr3_aa: CASSFVEETQYF

clone_size: few
j_call: TRBJ1-4
d_call: -
v_call: TRBV10-1
cdr3_nt: TGCGCCAGCAGTCTAAATCAGGAAAAACTGTTTTTT
cdr3_aa: CASSLNQEKLFF

clone_size: many
j_call: TRBJ2-1
d_call: -
v_call: TRBV5-5
cdr3_nt: TGTGCCAGCAGCTTACTGTGGACTAACAATGAGCAGTTCTTC
cdr3_aa: CASSLLWTNNEQFF

clone_size: few
j_call: TRBJ1-2
d_call: -
v_call: TRBV4-1
cdr3_nt: TGCGCCAGCAGCCGCCCCGTTACAGGGAACTATGGCTACACCTTC
cdr3_aa: CASSRPVTGNYGYTF

clone_size: -
j_call: TRBJ2-1
d_call: TRBD2
v_call: TRBV6-1
cdr3_nt: TGTGCCAGCAGTGAAGGATGGGGGGGTGCCTACAATGAGCAGTTCTTC
cdr3_aa: CASSEGWGGAYNEQFF

clone_size: many
j_call: TRBJ2-7
d_call: -
v_call: TRBV20-1
cdr3_nt: TGCAGTGCTAGAGGGACTCCACCCTGGGAGCAGTACTTC
cdr3_aa: CSARGTPPWEQYF

clone_size: many
j_call: TRBJ1-1
d_call: -
v_call: TRBV5-1
cdr3_nt: TGCGCCAGCCGAGCAGGGGCCCTCATGAACACTGAAGCTTTCTTT
cdr3_aa: CASRAGALMNTEAFF

clone_size: many
j_call: TRBJ2-1
d_call: TRBD1
v_call: TRBV24-1
cdr3_nt: TGTGCCACCAGTGAACCAGGGGGCGCTGGGTACAATGAGCAGTTCTTC
cdr3_aa: CATSEPGGAGYNEQFF

clone_size: -
j_call: TRBJ2-1
d_call: -
v_call: TRBV10-3
cdr3_nt: TGTGCCATCAGTGAAGAGACCTCTAACAATGAGCAGTTCTTC
cdr3_aa: CAISEETSNNEQFF

clone_size: many
j_call: TRBJ1-1
d_call: -
v_call: TRBV5-1
cdr3_nt: TGCGCCAGCAGCTTGGACCAGGGCTGGGAAGCTTTCTTT
cdr3_aa: CASSLDQGWEAFF

clone_size: many
j_call: TRBJ1-2
d_call: TRBD1
v_call: TRBV12-3/TRBV12-4
cdr3_nt: TGTGCCAGCAGATCTACCGGGACAGGGACCTATGGCTACACCTTC
cdr3_aa: CASRSTGTGTYGYTF

clone_size: -
j_call: TRBJ1-2
d_call: TRBD1
v_call: TRBV5-5
cdr3_nt: TGTGCCAGCAGCTTTTCCGGGACAGACTATGGCTACACCTTC
cdr3_aa: CASSFSGTDYGYTF

clone_size: many
j_call: TRBJ1-4
d_call: TRBD1
v_call: TRBV27
cdr3_nt: TGTGCCAGCAGTTTATCGGGACAGGTCCGAAGGGGTGAAAAACTGTTTTTT
cdr3_aa: CASSLSGQVRRGEKLFF